The 31 T cell receptor beta chains below come from one sample, sequenced in a study of blood T cell repertoires in COVID-19. The repertoire was sequenced with immunoSEQ multiplex PCR; TCRdb's copy has only in-frame clones and lacks some. The sample yields roughly 95,000 clones, 82% seen once. Material: peripheral blood. The receptor set was obtained from an elderly man with acute or convalescent COVID-19.

V and J are TRBV10-3 and TRBJ1-2; 7 bases fit TRBD1. CDR3 length equals 13 residues. V lost 4 bases and J lost 3; bases outside the gene matches: 2. The germline V gene has CDR1 ENHRY and CDR2 SYGVKD. The CDR3 is CAISADRDYGYTF. Here the CDR3 DNA reads TGTGCCATCAGTGCCGACAGGGACTATGGCTACACCTTC.

The rearrangement joins TRBV24-1 to TRBJ2-3; tentative D call: TRBD1 (6 bases). Trimming cost V 7 bases and J 3 bases, with 13 bases left between them. Looked up from germline, CDR1 is KGHDR and CDR2 is SFDVKD. This CDR3 region has 14 residues. CDR3 nucleotide sequence: TGTGCCACCAGGACAGGCCCTACTACAGATACGCAGTATTTT. Amino acids: CATRTGPTTDTQYF.

The chain recombines TRBV5-1 with TRBJ2-1; TRBD2 agrees at 15 bases. V was clipped by 4 bases and J by 8 bases; unmatched bases: 7. The V gene's germline CDR1 is SGHRS and CDR2 YFSETQ. There are 16 residues in the CDR3. CDR3 nucleotide sequence: TGCGCCAGCAGCGGGGGGGGACTAGCGGGAGGTCATGAGCAGTTCTTC. It translates to CASSGGGLAGGHEQFF.

This chain joins TRBV6-4 and TRBJ1-2; 9 bases are a match to TRBD1. J lost 8 bases, V lost 6 bases, and 10 bases had no gene match. The CDR3 length is 14 residues. CDR1 is MRHNA and CDR2 is SNTAGT in the germline V gene. The CDR3 here is CASSPTGTGLGYTF. The CDR3 coding sequence is TGTGCCAGCAGCCCGACCGGGACAGGGCTAGGCTACACCTTC.

The rearrangement links TRBV23-1 to TRBJ1-5; 8 positions agree with TRBD1. TRBV23-1 is given ORF status, its function remaining uncertain. The CDR3 covers 16 residues. The V segment lost 4 bases and the J segment 2 bases; nucleotides outside the gene matches: 7. In nucleotides, the CDR3 is TGCGCCAGCAGTCCCACCCCGGGACAGGGCAATCAGCCCCAGCATTTT. It encodes CASSPTPGQGNQPQHF.

CDR3 DNA: TGTGCCTGGAAAGGAGTCTACGAGCAGTACTTC. Its protein product is CAWKGVYEQYF. This chain uses TRBV30 with TRBJ2-7; the D is unclear. The V and J ends lost 4 bases and 3 bases respectively, with 7 bases between them. The CDR3 loop spans 11 amino acids. Germline V gives CDR1 GTSNPN, CDR2 SVGIG (reference sequence).

The chain has TRBV7-2 and TRBJ1-2; 7 nucleotides align to TRBD1. Germline CDR1 is SGHTA and CDR2 is FQGNSA. This CDR3 contains 13 residues. Trimming removed 4 bases from V and 7 bases from J; junction bases left unmatched: 6. The CDR3 coding sequence is TGTGCCAGCAGCTCGACAGGGCAGGCTGGCTACACCTTC. This codes for CASSSTGQAGYTF.

The J gene is TRBJ2-3, the V gene TRBV11-2, with a possible D match to TRBD2 (5 bases). From germline, CDR1 is SGHAT and CDR2 FQNNGV. V lost 5 bases to trimming and J lost 8 bases, with 11 bases between them. The CDR3 runs 12 residues. As DNA, the CDR3 is TGTGCCAGCAGCGGCCCGGAGGTTACGCAGTATTTT. It encodes CASSGPEVTQYF. Filled out from reference TRBV11-2 and TRBJ2-3, the complete variable domain reads EAGVAQSPRYKIIEKRQSVAFWCNPISGHATLYWYQQILGQGPKLLIQFQNNGVVDDSQLPKDRFSAERLKGVDSTLKIQPAKLEDSAVYLCASSGPEVTQYFGPGTRLTVL.

This chain links TRBV18 with TRBJ2-7; TRBD1 matches 7 bases. The CDR3 has 13 residues. The germline gives CDR1 KGHSH, CDR2 LQKENI. J gave up 5 bases and V 3 bases, and 4 bases lay outside the gene matches. CDR3: CASSPTGFDEQYF. CDR3 coding DNA: TGTGCCAGCTCACCGACAGGGTTCGACGAGCAGTACTTC.

The V call is TRBV12-3 or TRBV12-4, the J call TRBJ1-2, with TRBD1 identical over 7 bases. There are 13 residues in the CDR3. J was trimmed by 4 bases and V by 9 bases; bases with no gene match: 8. CDR3 protein: CASTTGWVYGYTF. CDR3 coding DNA: TGTGCCAGTACGACAGGGTGGGTCTATGGCTACACCTTC.

This chain uses TRBV5-1 with TRBJ2-4, with D possibly TRBD2 on 5 matching bases. V shed 1 base and J shed 4 bases, with 9 bases lying between them. The CDR3 sequence is 14 residues long. Germline V gives CDR1 SGHRS, CDR2 YFSETQ. The CDR3 DNA reads TGCGCCAGCAGCTTGACGGGAAAGAAAAACATTCAGTACTTC. It is translated as CASSLTGKKNIQYF.

This rearrangement joins TRBV5-1 to TRBJ1-5; TRBD1 matches at 7 bases. V shed 5 bases and J 3 bases; nucleotides not matched to a gene: 5. Per the germline V gene, CDR1 is SGHRS and CDR2 is YFSETQ. The CDR3 is 14 residues long. The CDR3 DNA follows: TGCGCCAGCAGTTCGGGACAGCTCAATCAGCCCCAGCATTTT. It specifies CASSSGQLNQPQHF.

This chain uses TRBV3-1 (or the pseudogene TRBV3-2) with TRBJ1-4; D might be TRBD1 (6 bases). The CDR3 length is 15 residues. Trimming stripped 3 bases from V and 7 bases from J, with 15 bases between. CDR1 and CDR2 from the germline V gene are LGHDT and YNNKEL (reference sequence). CDR3 sequence (DNA): TGTGCCAGCAGCCAGGGCAGTACAGGGCTTGAAAAACTGTTTTTT. Its protein product is CASSQGSTGLEKLFF.

The genes are TRBV19 and TRBJ2-1, with 8 bases lining up with TRBD2. The CDR3 loop spans 16 amino acids. CDR1 is LNHDA, CDR2 SQIVND, per germline (reference sequence). V trimming: 1 base; J trimming: 2 bases; junction bases outside the gene matches: 4. CDR3 amino acids: CASSIVTSDPYNEQFF. In DNA, the CDR3 is TGTGCCAGTAGTATAGTGACTAGCGACCCCTACAATGAGCAGTTCTTC.

This rearrangement joins TRBV3-1 (or the pseudogene TRBV3-2) to TRBJ2-7; TRBD1 matches 9 bases. CDR1 and CDR2 (germline): LGHDT, YNNKEL (reference sequence). Losses at the gene ends were 6 bases for V and 5 bases for J; bases not matched to a gene: 5. The CDR3 totals 13 residues. CDR3 loop: CASRSDRGNEQYF. CDR3 DNA: TGTGCCAGCAGGTCGGACAGGGGTAACGAGCAGTACTTC.

The rearrangement links TRBV4-3 to TRBJ1-6; 8 nucleotides match TRBD1. The CDR3 runs 14 residues. In germline, CDR1 is LGHNA, CDR2 YSLEER. J gave up 12 bases and V 0 bases, and 4 bases lay outside the gene matches. The CDR3 nucleotides read TGCGCCAGCAGCCAAGAGCCCACAGGGGGACCCCTCCACTTT. The encoded protein is CASSQEPTGGPLHF.

The chain recombines TRBV19 with TRBJ1-2, with a weak D call TRBD1 (5 bases). CDR3 length: 15 amino acids. Germline lookup yields CDR1 LNHDA and CDR2 SQIVND (reference sequence). Trimming removed 7 bases at V and 5 bases at J, with 20 bases between. CDR3 in DNA: TGTGCCAGTACCCGCCGACAGCAAGATTCATATGGCTACACCTTC. As protein: CASTRRQQDSYGYTF.

This sequence joins TRBV11-2 and TRBJ1-1, with 7 bases identical to TRBD1. The length of the CDR3 is 14 residues. From germline, CDR1 is SGHAT and CDR2 FQNNGV. V lost 4 bases, J lost 6 bases, and 8 bases stayed unmatched. The CDR3 DNA sequence: TGTGCCAGCAGCTCCGGCCCCGGACAGGCTGAAGCTTTCTTT. Protein product: CASSSGPGQAEAFF.

V and J are TRBV19 and TRBJ2-1; 15 nucleotides align to TRBD2. The germline V gene has CDR1 LNHDA and CDR2 SQIVND (reference sequence). Unmatched junction bases numbered 5, after V lost 6 bases and J lost 8 bases. The CDR3 is 15 amino acids. The CDR3 spells CASRGLAGGGDEQFF. CDR3 nucleotide sequence: TGTGCCAGTAGGGGACTAGCGGGAGGAGGCGATGAGCAGTTCTTC.

The chain carries TRBV5-1 and TRBJ1-2; 9 bases are a match to TRBD1. The V and J ends lost 0 bases and 2 bases, in that order; junction bases with no gene match: 2. The V gene's germline CDR1 is SGHRS and CDR2 YFSETQ. The CDR3 is 15 residues long. CDR3 loop: CASSLGTGGNYGYTF. In nucleotides, the CDR3 is TGCGCCAGCAGCTTGGGAACAGGGGGCAACTATGGCTACACCTTC.

This sequence joins TRBV5-4 and TRBJ1-5; a weak D match, TRBD1 (6 bases). V dropped 2 bases and J dropped 0 bases, with 12 bases sitting between them. The germline gives CDR1 SGHNT, CDR2 YYREEE (reference sequence). CDR3 length: 16 amino acids. Here the CDR3 reads CASSFGGQTSNQPQHF. Written as DNA, the CDR3 is TGTGCCAGCAGCTTTGGTGGACAGACTAGCAATCAGCCCCAGCATTTT.

The V call is TRBV6-2 or TRBV6-3, the J call TRBJ2-7, with a possible D match to TRBD1 (6 bases). V was clipped by 0 bases and J by 3 bases, with 9 bases between them. CDR1 and CDR2 from the germline V gene are MNHEY and SVGEGT. The CDR3 is 14 residues long. DNA for the CDR3: TGTGCCAGCAGTTACTCTCAGGGGAGCTACGAGCAGTACTTC. It codes for CASSYSQGSYEQYF.

The chain couples TRBV28 to TRBJ2-3; 9 nucleotides line up with TRBD2. The CDR3 extends over 17 amino acids. V trimming: 1 base; J trimming: 2 bases; junction bases outside the gene matches: 7. The germline V gene encodes CDR1 MDHEN and CDR2 SYDVKM. Here the CDR3 DNA reads TGTGCCAGCAGTTTATCCCCGGGACTAGCTTACACAGATACGCAGTATTTT. Protein product: CASSLSPGLAYTDTQYF.

This chain links TRBV6-5 with TRBJ2-3; no definite D call. Germline V gene data show CDR1 as MNHEY and CDR2 as SVGAGI. The CDR3 runs 15 residues. V was cut by 1 base and J by 0 bases, with 8 bases left in between. The CDR3 coding sequence is TGTGCCAGCAGTTACTACCCAGATAGCACAGATACGCAGTATTTT. This encodes CASSYYPDSTDTQYF.

The genes are TRBV30 and TRBJ1-2, with 12 bases aligning to TRBD1. Germline V lookup: CDR1 GTSNPN, CDR2 SVGIG (reference sequence). Germline trimming cut 5 bases from V and 2 bases from J; bases unmatched to any gene: 9. This CDR3 has 16 amino acids. The CDR3 is CAWVELGTGGNYGYTF. The CDR3 DNA reads TGTGCCTGGGTAGAACTAGGGACAGGGGGCAACTATGGCTACACCTTC. The complete variable domain, with remaining parts taken from reference TRBV30 and TRBJ1-2, reads SQTIHQWPATLVQPVGSPLSLECTVEGTSNPNLYWYRQAAGRGLQLLFYSVGIGQISSEVPQNLSASRPQDRQFILSSKKLLLSDSGFYLCAWVELGTGGNYGYTFGSGTRLTVV.

V gene TRBV28 combines with J gene TRBJ2-2; D is ambiguous. The CDR3 length is 12 residues. Germline assignment: CDR1 MDHEN and CDR2 SYDVKM. V was cut by 8 bases and J by 6 bases, with 10 bases left in between. CDR3 region: CASLGPAGELFF. CDR3 nucleotides: TGTGCCAGCCTTGGGCCGGCCGGGGAGCTGTTTTTT.

On this clone: A single base separates this from a much larger clone, so it may be a read error. The same CDR3 is also encoded by other DNA sequences in this sample. V usage is TRBV27 and J usage is TRBJ2-7; D perhaps matches TRBD1 (5 bases). The CDR3 is 13 residues long. Germline CDR1 is MNHEY and CDR2 is SMNVEV (reference sequence). V was cut by 9 bases and J by 2 bases, with 14 bases left in between. The CDR3: CASGQGITYEQYF. In DNA form, the CDR3 reads TGTGCCAGTGGACAAGGGATAACCTACGAGCAGTACTTC.

The chain links TRBV5-6 to TRBJ1-6; D possibly corresponds to TRBD1 (6 bases). Trimming left V 4 bases short and J 10 bases short, with 18 bases between. Germline V gene lookup returns CDR1 SGHDT and CDR2 YYEEEE. This CDR3 comprises 15 residues. The CDR3 here is CASSPAFGGESPLHF. The CDR3 nucleotides are TGTGCCAGCAGCCCGGCATTTGGGGGCGAGTCACCCCTCCACTTT.

V usage is TRBV29-1 and J usage is TRBJ1-3; possible D gene TRBD1, 5 bases. Looked up from germline, CDR1 is SQVTM and CDR2 is ANQGSEA. The CDR3 has 14 amino acids. V dropped 4 bases and J dropped 0 bases, with 10 bases sitting between them. CDR3 DNA sequence: TGCAGCGTTGGTCCCGACAGCTCTGGAAACACCATATATTTT. This sequence encodes CSVGPDSSGNTIYF.

V and J are TRBV11-2 and TRBJ2-2, with D unclear. Germline lookup yields CDR1 SGHAT and CDR2 FQNNGV. The CDR3 runs 14 residues. Trimming pared 5 bases from V and 2 bases from J, leaving 9 bases between. The CDR3 is CASSRAYNTGELFF. CDR3 DNA: TGTGCCAGCAGCCGAGCTTACAACACCGGGGAGCTGTTTTTT.

In its sample, this clone was seen once. The V call is TRBV10-3, the J call TRBJ2-7; D is perhaps TRBD2 (6 bases). In germline, CDR1 is ENHRY, CDR2 SYGVKD. V lost 5 bases to trimming and J lost 0 bases, with 17 bases between them. This CDR3 has 16 residues. The DNA for the CDR3 is TGTGCCATCAGTTCATCCGGGGGAGACCCCTCCTACGAGCAGTACTTC. Amino acids: CAISSSGGDPSYEQYF.